The 31 T cell receptor beta chains below were found in one sample sequenced in a study of T cells in Graves' hyperthyroidism and ophthalmopathy (dated by TCRdb to between 2018 and 2021). Library prep was done by multiplex PCR. Sequencing instrument: Illumina HiSeq 2000. The TCR beta CDR3 regions were amplified from RNA transcripts. The TCR CDR3 was subjected to a first round of RT-PCR using the HTBI primer set and the Qiagen OneStep RT-PCR kit. TCRdb handled the public reads itself, with Q25 trimming in fastp and clone calling in MiXCR, and kept productive beta chains. Under each unique CDR3 protein, matching rows form one entry showing the most common genes and DNA. Counted in this sample were roughly 710,000 distinct CDR3 sequences; 35% of them appeared once. 31% of the sample comes from the top ten. Sequenced: blood. The receptors shown here come from a woman in her forties with Graves' hyperthyroidism.

In its sample, this clonotype was seen a few times. The chain links TRBV30 to TRBJ1-5; a weak D match, TRBD1 (5 bases). CDR3 length equals 14 residues. Looked up from germline, CDR1 is GTSNPN and CDR2 is SVGIG (reference sequence). Deletions cut 0 bases from V and 2 bases from J, with 8 bases between. As DNA, the CDR3 is TGTGCCTGGAGTGTAGGGGATGGCAATCAGCCCCAGCATTTT. This translates into CAWSVGDGNQPQHF.

There are a few counts of this clonotype. The chain recombines TRBV24-1 with TRBJ2-5; 7 bases are a match to TRBD1. With V trimmed by 4 bases and J by 5 bases, 3 bases remained unmatched. CDR1 KGHDR and CDR2 SFDVKD come from the germline V gene. This CDR3 comprises 13 residues. The CDR3 DNA sequence: TGTGCCACCAGTGAGACAGGGTGGGAGACCCAGTACTTC. Translated: CATSETGWETQYF.

This clonotype was recorded at least ten times. The chain employs TRBV29-1 and TRBJ1-2; D call uncertain. V lost 5 bases and J 8 bases, leaving 3 bases between the germline ends. Germline V gene sequence: CDR1 SQVTM, CDR2 ANQGSEA. The CDR3 is 8 amino acids. The CDR3 spells CSVSGYTF. Written as DNA, the CDR3 is TGCAGCGTTAGCGGCTACACCTTC.

This clonotype was detected only a few times. The chain combines TRBV6-6 with TRBJ2-7; D gene unclear. The ends were cut back, 2 bases at V and 6 bases at J, with 11 bases in the middle. Germline CDR1 reads MNHNY; CDR2 reads SVGAGI (reference sequence). There are 13 residues in the CDR3. Here the CDR3 reads CASSYLIKSEQYF. In DNA, the CDR3 is TGTGCCAGCAGTTACCTCATTAAGAGCGAGCAGTACTTC.

This clonotype appeared a single time. The chain recombines TRBV2 with TRBJ2-5, with 8 bases that match TRBD2. The CDR3 contains 15 residues. CDR1 is SNHLY, CDR2 FYNNEI, per germline. The junction had 12 bases not matched to a gene; V was cut back by 8 bases and J by 4 bases. The CDR3 region is CASSPFRGGGETQYF. In DNA, the CDR3 is TGTGCCAGCTCACCTTTTCGGGGGGGCGGAGAGACCCAGTACTTC.

This clonotype was recorded at least ten times. The V gene is TRBV7-9, the J gene TRBJ1-3; 8 nucleotides line up with TRBD1. Germline loops: CDR1 SEHNR, CDR2 FQNEAQ (reference sequence). The CDR3 spans 15 residues. V trimming: 3 bases; J trimming: 2 bases; junction bases outside the gene matches: 3. In DNA, the CDR3 is TGTGCCAGCAGCTTCGGGACAGGTCCTGGAAACACCATATATTTT. As protein: CASSFGTGPGNTIYF. The variable domain in full, completed from reference TRBV7-9 and TRBJ1-3, reads DTGVSQNPRHKITKRGQNVTFRCDPISEHNRLYWYRQTLGQGPEFLTYFQNEAQLEKSRLLSDRFSAERPKGSFSTLEIQRTEQGDSAMYLCASSFGTGPGNTIYFGEGSWLTVV.

This clonotype was detected a few times. The rearrangement links TRBV7-2 to TRBJ2-5; 11 bases map to TRBD1. Germline values: CDR1 SGHTA, CDR2 FQGNSA. V gave up 5 bases and J gave up 7 bases; unmatched junction bases: 12. The CDR3 extends over 16 amino acids. The DNA for the CDR3 is TGTGCCAGCAGCCCTTGGGGACAGGGGGTGGCGGGGACCCAGTACTTC. Its translation is CASSPWGQGVAGTQYF.

J is TRBJ2-5 and V is TRBV29-1; 11 nucleotides align to TRBD1. Losses at the gene ends were 1 base for V and 0 bases for J; bases not matched to a gene: 4. The CDR3 covers 16 residues. The V gene's germline CDR1 is SQVTM and CDR2 ANQGSEA. CDR3 residues: CSVEGGDRGYQETQYF. The CDR3 DNA sequence: TGCAGCGTTGAAGGGGGGGACAGGGGGTACCAAGAGACCCAGTACTTC.

This clonotype was seen more than once but under ten times. This probably arose from a read error, given a far larger clone one base away. J is TRBJ2-7 and V is TRBV11-2, with 11 bases fitting TRBD2. The CDR3 extends over 15 amino acids. Per germline, CDR1 SGHAT and CDR2 FQNNGV. The CDR3 nucleotides are TGTGCCAGCAACTTAGGGACTAGCGGTTCCTACGAGCAGTACTTC. This sequence encodes CASNLGTSGSYEQYF.

The V and J genes are TRBV25-1 and TRBJ2-7; D might be TRBD1 or TRBD2, each matching 5 bases. The CDR3 contains 15 residues. Trimming left V 4 bases short and J 1 base short, with 14 bases between. The germline CDR1 and CDR2 sequences are MGHDK and SYGVNS. CDR3 sequence (DNA): TGTGCCAGCAGTGTGGGACGGACTGGGTCCTACGAGCAGTACTTC. This sequence encodes CASSVGRTGSYEQYF.

Worth noting for this clonotype: A clone one base away is much larger, so this may be a read error. This chain connects TRBV10-3 to TRBJ2-2; D is possibly TRBD1 (5 bases). Germline CDR1 ENHRY, CDR2 SYGVKD. V lost 4 bases, J lost 5 bases, and 11 bases lay in between. This CDR3 is 14 amino acids long. The CDR3 loop reads CAISGQPDTGELFF. In DNA, the CDR3 is TGTGCCATCAGTGGACAGCCGGATACCGGGGAGCTGTTTTTT.

In this sample, this clonotype turned up a few times. The chain carries TRBV19 and TRBJ1-2; D gene uncertain. V lost 3 bases, J lost 4 bases, and 9 bases lay in between. The CDR3 runs 13 residues. The V gene's germline CDR1 is LNHDA and CDR2 SQIVND (reference sequence). Here the CDR3 DNA reads TGTGCCAGTAGTATGATCCAAAGCTATGGCTACACCTTC. This sequence encodes CASSMIQSYGYTF.

Concerning this clonotype itself: A read error may explain this, as a much larger clone is one base away. This chain joins TRBV7-6 and TRBJ1-1; 8 bases fit TRBD1. With V trimmed by 4 bases and J by 1 base, 11 bases remained unmatched. The germline V gene encodes CDR1 SGHVS and CDR2 FNYEAQ. This CDR3 is 17 amino acids long. CDR3 nucleotide sequence: TGTGCCAGCAGCTCAGACAGTAGAGGGACAGGGAACACTGAAGCTTTCTTT. The encoded protein is CASSSDSRGTGNTEAFF.

On this clonotype: This may be a read error: a much more frequent sequence differs by one nucleotide. The chain joins TRBV7-3 to TRBJ1-1; possible D gene TRBD1, 5 bases. Germline lookup yields CDR1 SGHTA and CDR2 FQGTGA. This CDR3 is built from 17 residues. The chain's CDR3 is CASSQTGRLSRGTQAFF. CDR3 sequence (DNA): TGTGCCAGCAGCCAGACGGGACGTCTTTCAAGGGGCACTCAAGCTTTCTTT.

The V gene is TRBV19, the J gene TRBJ2-5, with TRBD2 matching 12 bases. This CDR3 has 16 residues. V trimming: 4 bases; J trimming: 3 bases; junction bases outside the gene matches: 6. Germline CDR1 is LNHDA and CDR2 is SQIVND (reference sequence). The CDR3 bases are TGTGCCAGTAGTAGAGACGGACTAGCGGGGAAAGAGACCCAGTACTTC. This codes for CASSRDGLAGKETQYF.

This clonotype occurred once. The V and J genes are TRBV19 and TRBJ1-4, with a weak D call TRBD1 (6 bases). This CDR3 is built from 14 residues. Germline V gene sequence: CDR1 LNHDA, CDR2 SQIVND (reference sequence). V lost 2 bases to trimming and J lost 5 bases, with 9 bases between them. This CDR3 reads CASSITGLNEKLFF. DNA of the CDR3: TGTGCCAGTAGTATAACAGGGCTCAATGAAAAACTGTTTTTT.

This clonotype was recorded many times. The V gene is TRBV29-1, the J gene TRBJ2-7; TRBD2 matches 8 bases. The V gene's germline CDR1 is SQVTM and CDR2 ANQGSEA. This CDR3 is built from 14 residues. With 4 bases clipped from V and 2 bases from J, the junction kept 7 bases outside the gene matches. The CDR3 sequence: CSVGRGGETYEQYF. As DNA, the CDR3 is TGCAGCGTTGGACGGGGGGGAGAGACCTACGAGCAGTACTTC.

V gene TRBV12-3 or TRBV12-4 combines with J gene TRBJ1-1, with D perhaps TRBD1 (5 bases). Trimming pared 1 base from V and 7 bases from J, leaving 7 bases between. CDR3 length: 12 residues. The CDR3 protein is CASSLDGGEAFF. The DNA for the CDR3 is TGTGCCAGCAGTTTAGATGGGGGTGAAGCTTTCTTT.

This clonotype has just one count. The gene calls are TRBV29-1 and TRBJ2-3; D may match TRBD1 or TRBD2 (5 bases each). V was trimmed by 3 bases and J by 1 base, leaving 11 bases between them. This CDR3 spans 14 amino acids. The germline gives CDR1 SQVTM, CDR2 ANQGSEA. In nucleotides, the CDR3 is TGCAGCGTTGATATCGGGGCAGGCACAGATACGCAGTATTTT. Translation gives CSVDIGAGTDTQYF.

The genes are TRBV5-4 and TRBJ1-3; 7 nucleotides line up with TRBD1. From germline, CDR1 is SGHNT and CDR2 YYREEE (reference sequence). V was clipped by 4 bases and J by 2 bases; unmatched bases: 9. The CDR3 length is 16 residues. CDR3 protein: CASSVRSQGAGNTIYF. CDR3 bases: TGTGCCAGCAGCGTGAGATCCCAGGGGGCTGGAAACACCATATATTTT.

This clonotype was seen more than once but under ten times. V is TRBV6-1 and J is TRBJ2-7, with D hard to call. The CDR3 length is 10 residues. V was shortened by 10 bases and J by 7 bases, with 11 bases between the two germline ends. Germline V gene sequence: CDR1 MNHNS, CDR2 SASEGT. This chain's CDR3 is CATMYLEQYF. The CDR3 nucleotides are TGTGCCACTATGTATTTGGAGCAGTACTTC.

In its sample, this clonotype was seen a few times. V is TRBV5-4 and J is TRBJ1-2; weak D call: TRBD1 (6 bases). The germline V gene encodes CDR1 SGHNT and CDR2 YYREEE (reference sequence). The germline V and J ends were trimmed by 4 bases and 4 bases, with 14 bases remaining between them. CDR3 length: 14 residues. DNA of the CDR3: TGTGCCAGCAGCGGAAGGACAGTCCTCTATGGCTACACCTTC. As protein: CASSGRTVLYGYTF.

This clonotype was observed a handful of times. The genes are TRBV28 and TRBJ1-1; 8 bases align to TRBD1. The junction had 6 bases not matched to a gene; V was cut back by 3 bases and J by 0 bases. CDR1 is MDHEN, CDR2 SYDVKM, per germline. The length of the CDR3 is 16 residues. The CDR3 region has the DNA TGTGCCAGCAGTTTTTGGACAGGGCCAATGAACACTGAAGCTTTCTTT. Translated, it gives CASSFWTGPMNTEAFF.

This clonotype was counted many times. The gene calls are TRBV25-1 and TRBJ2-5, with 10 nucleotides matching TRBD1. Per germline, CDR1 MGHDK and CDR2 SYGVNS. Trimming cost V 2 bases and J 5 bases; bases outside gene matches: 5. The CDR3 is 15 residues long. The CDR3 reads CASSERDRGRETQYF. In nucleotides, the CDR3 is TGTGCCAGCAGTGAAAGGGACAGGGGCCGGGAGACCCAGTACTTC.

The rearrangement uses TRBV12-3 or TRBV12-4 and TRBJ1-2; no definite D call. Between the trimmed V and J ends, which lost 3 bases and 14 bases, there was a span of 16 bases. The length of the CDR3 is 12 residues. The CDR3 nucleotides read TGTGCCAGCAGTTTGAGGGCCGCAGAATTGACCTTC. Protein sequence: CASSLRAAELTF.

V is TRBV5-1 and J is TRBJ2-5, with D unresolved. The CDR3 sequence is 14 residues long. From germline, CDR1 is SGHRS and CDR2 YFSETQ. V lost 0 bases and J lost 4, with 10 bases in between. DNA of the CDR3: TGCGCCAGCAGCTTGGGTAGTTCCTCAGAGACCCAGTACTTC. This codes for CASSLGSSSETQYF. Combining the CDR3 with reference TRBV5-1 and TRBJ2-5 gives the whole variable domain KAGVTQTPRYLIKTRGQQVTLSCSPISGHRSVSWYQQTPGQGLQFLFEYFSETQRNKGNFPGRFSGRQFSNSRSEMNVSTLELGDSALYLCASSLGSSSETQYFGPGTRLLVL.

This clonotype was observed a handful of times. The genes are TRBV5-1 and TRBJ1-6; 8 nucleotides match TRBD1. CDR1 and CDR2 (germline): SGHRS, YFSETQ. V shed 4 bases and J 9 bases; nucleotides not matched to a gene: 9. This CDR3 is 15 amino acids long. CDR3 region: CASSERTGSASPLHF. The CDR3 nucleotides are TGCGCCAGCAGCGAGAGGACAGGGTCAGCTTCACCCCTCCACTTT.

This clonotype was counted between two and nine times. V is TRBV10-2 and J is TRBJ2-5; D is possibly TRBD2 (5 bases). Germline values: CDR1 WSHSY, CDR2 SAAADI. Trimming left V 3 bases short and J 4 bases short, with 9 bases between. This CDR3 spans 13 amino acids. CDR3 protein: CASSDMSGETQYF. The CDR3 DNA reads as TGCGCCAGCAGTGATATGAGCGGAGAGACCCAGTACTTC.

Comment on this clonotype: The junction departs from the called germline gene at one end, perhaps through a read error. The gene calls are TRBV7-9 and TRBJ1-1, with D possibly being TRBD1 (6 bases). Germline V CDR1 and CDR2: SEHNR, FQNEAQ (reference sequence). This CDR3 is built from 17 residues. The chain's CDR3 is CASSQERRGQGGTEAFF. The CDR3 bases are TGCGCCAGCAGCCAAGAACGCAGGGGCCAGGGAGGAACTGAAGCTTTCTTT.

This clonotype was detected many times. This chain uses TRBV10-3 with TRBJ2-7; D call uncertain. CDR3 length: 10 amino acids. V lost 10 bases and J lost 4, with 8 bases in between. Germline CDR1 is ENHRY and CDR2 is SYGVKD. The CDR3 sequence is CATAEYEQYF. CDR3 bases: TGTGCCACCGCCGAATACGAGCAGTACTTC.

The CDR3 here is CASSLAGTGEQYF. The CDR3 DNA sequence: TGCGCCAGCAGCTTGGCCGGCACCGGGGAGCAGTACTTC. The rearrangement links TRBV5-1 to TRBJ2-7; D uncertain. CDR1 is SGHRS and CDR2 is YFSETQ in the germline V gene. The V and J ends lost 0 bases and 7 bases respectively, with 11 bases between them. The CDR3 spans 13 residues.